The T cell receptor beta chain described here comes from a study of T cell repertoires in cytomegalovirus infection. Study-wide background: From public TCR beta signatures came an indication of both CMV infection and matching HLA type.

Germline V lookup: CDR1 SNHLY, CDR2 FYNNEI. This CDR3 spans 16 amino acids. Trimming took 1 base from V and 0 from J, leaving 7 bases between them. Concerning this clonotype itself: Its antigen is not known.

TCRdb reanalysed the reads using MiXCR and keeps one entry per CDR3 protein. The repertoire holds some 800,000 distinct CDR3 sequences, with almost 30% as singletons. The starting material was cultured CD8+ T cells from PBMCs, obtained from culture after CMV antigen stimulation. The source is a human donor in good health (CMV status not recorded). Some clones in this sample may be carry-over from other donors' samples. The chain uses TRBV2 and TRBJ1-6; D gene unclear. The CDR3 nucleotides are TGTGCCAGCAGTGAAGACGAGAGCTCCTATAATTCACCCCTCCACTTT. The encoded protein is CASSEDESSYNSPLHF.